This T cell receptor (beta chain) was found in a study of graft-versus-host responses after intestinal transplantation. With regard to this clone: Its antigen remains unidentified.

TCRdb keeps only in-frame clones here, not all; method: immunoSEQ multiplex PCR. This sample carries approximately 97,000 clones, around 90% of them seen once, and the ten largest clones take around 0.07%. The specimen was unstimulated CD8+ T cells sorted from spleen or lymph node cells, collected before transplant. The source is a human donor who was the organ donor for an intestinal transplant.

CDR3 bases: TGTGCCAGCAGCCCCGCCCCGGGTAGACCCCTTTTGGATGAGCAGTTCTTC. Its protein product is CASSPAPGRPLLDEQFF. The chain links TRBV13 to TRBJ2-1, with D uncertain. CDR3 size: 17 residues. The V end lost 5 bases, the J end lost 8 bases, and 25 bases lay between the germline ends. CDR1 is PRHDT and CDR2 is FYEKMQ in the germline V gene (reference sequence).